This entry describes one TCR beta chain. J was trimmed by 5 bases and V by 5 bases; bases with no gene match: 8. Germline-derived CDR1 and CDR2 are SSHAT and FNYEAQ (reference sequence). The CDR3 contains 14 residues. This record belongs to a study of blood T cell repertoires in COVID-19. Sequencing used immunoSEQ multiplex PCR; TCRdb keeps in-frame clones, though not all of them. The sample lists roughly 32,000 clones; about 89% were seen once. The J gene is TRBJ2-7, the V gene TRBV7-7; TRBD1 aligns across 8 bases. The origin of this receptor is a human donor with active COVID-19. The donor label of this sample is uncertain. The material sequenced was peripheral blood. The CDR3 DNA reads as TGTGCCAGCAGCGTGGACAGGGTATCACACGAGCAGTACTTC. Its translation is CASSVDRVSHEQYF.